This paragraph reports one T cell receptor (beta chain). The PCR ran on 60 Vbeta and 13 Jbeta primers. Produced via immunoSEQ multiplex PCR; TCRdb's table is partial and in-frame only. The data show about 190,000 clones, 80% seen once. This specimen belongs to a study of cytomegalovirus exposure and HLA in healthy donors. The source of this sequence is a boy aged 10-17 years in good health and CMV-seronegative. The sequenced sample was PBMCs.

The CDR3 DNA is TGTGCCAGCAGCTCAGGGGGTTGGACTGAAGCTTTCTTT. Its translation: CASSSGGWTEAFF. This chain joins TRBV7-9 and TRBJ1-1; 7 bases are shared with TRBD1. The ends lost 4 bases at V and 5 bases at J; junction bases unmatched: 4. The CDR3 sequence is 13 residues long. Germline V CDR1 and CDR2: SEHNR, FQNEAQ (reference sequence).